These T cell receptor beta chains were read from a single sample in a study of blood T cell repertoires in COVID-19. The table came from immunoSEQ multiplex PCR; TCRdb's copy has only in-frame clones and leaves some out. The sample has over 95,000 clones; roughly 84% are singletons. The specimen was peripheral blood. These receptors all stem from a woman aged 55-70 years with acute or convalescent COVID-19. Both conserved end residues are part of each CDR3. Each record gives: D gene, clone size, J gene, V gene, CDR3 DNA, CDR3 protein. D genes are given only for firm matches. Not all rows give a size; the values are once, few, many and, for expanded clones, a class.

- | - | TRBJ2-5 | TRBV4-1 | TGCGCCAGCAGCCAAGTTGTTCCGGGGTCCAGAGAGACCCAGTACTTC | CASSQVVPGSRETQYF
TRBD1 | - | TRBJ1-2 | TRBV28 | TGTGCCAGCAGCCCTAGGGGGACAGGGAGGGATGGCTACACCTTC | CASSPRGTGRDGYTF
- | - | TRBJ1-6 | TRBV11-3 | TGTGCCAGCAGCTTCGGAGGGAATTCACCCCTCCACTTT | CASSFGGNSPLHF
- | once | TRBJ1-6 | TRBV12-5 | TGTGCTAGTGCCTCTACGGGACAATATTCACCCCTCCACTTT | CASASTGQYSPLHF
TRBD1 | once | TRBJ2-3 | TRBV5-4 | TGTGCCAGCAGCCCCGGACAGGGGGCCCGCTTTACGCAGTATTTT | CASSPGQGARFTQYF
- | - | TRBJ2-3 | TRBV5-1 | TGCGCCAGCAGCTTACAGGGTGGTACAGATACGCAGTATTTT | CASSLQGGTDTQYF
TRBD2 | - | TRBJ2-1 | TRBV5-6 | TGTGCCAGCAGCCCGGGACTAGCGGGGAGACATGAGCAGTTCTTC | CASSPGLAGRHEQFF
TRBD2 | - | TRBJ2-5 | TRBV7-3 | TGTGCCAGCAGCTTAACGTCAGCGGGGGGGATAGAGACCCAGTACTTC | CASSLTSAGGIETQYF
TRBD1 | once | TRBJ1-6 | TRBV2 | TGTGCCGTAAGGAGGGACAGGTATAATTCACCCCTCCACTTT | CAVRRDRYNSPLHF
TRBD1 | - | TRBJ1-1 | TRBV5-1 | TGCGCCAGCAGCCGCCACGGACAGGGAAACACTGAAGCTTTCTTT | CASSRHGQGNTEAFF
- | - | TRBJ1-2 | TRBV5-8 | TGTGCCAGCAGCTTGCTCCAACCGGGCTATGGCTACACCTTC | CASSLLQPGYGYTF
TRBD1 | few | TRBJ1-6 | TRBV19 | TGTGCCAGTACCCTCGACAGGGAATCACCCCTCCACTTT | CASTLDRESPLHF
TRBD1 | once | TRBJ2-7 | TRBV10-3 | TGTGCCATCAGTGACGGACAGGGGTACGAGCAGTACTTC | CAISDGQGYEQYF
- | - | TRBJ1-2 | TRBV5-6 | TGTGCCAGTTCCCTCGGCGGTTTAAACTATGGCTACACCTTC | CASSLGGLNYGYTF
- | once | TRBJ1-1 | TRBV29-1 | TGCAGCGTTGCAACGGGGGGGACTGAAGCTTTCTTT | CSVATGGTEAFF
TRBD1 | - | TRBJ1-1 | TRBV28 | TGTGCCAGCAGTCCGACAGGGCTTGAAGCTTTCTTT | CASSPTGLEAFF
- | - | TRBJ1-5 | TRBV12-3/TRBV12-4 | TGTGCCAGCAGTTTTCGCGGGCCCCAGCATTTT | CASSFRGPQHF
TRBD1 | - | TRBJ1-1 | TRBV7-9 | TGTGCCAGCAGCTCTTTTCCACGGACAGGGGGCAGGAGGGACACTGAAGCTTTCTTT | CASSSFPRTGGRRDTEAFF
- | - | TRBJ1-5 | TRBV3-1/TRBV3-2 | TGTGCCAGCAGCCTAAGCGACGGCAATCAGCCCCAGCATTTT | CASSLSDGNQPQHF
TRBD1 | - | TRBJ1-2 | TRBV10-3 | TGTGCCATCAGGGACAGGGCGACCTATGGCTACACCTTC | CAIRDRATYGYTF
TRBD2 | once | TRBJ2-1 | TRBV28 | TGTGCCAGCGGATTAGCGGGGGCTTCCTACAATGAGCAGTTCTTC | CASGLAGASYNEQFF
TRBD2 | few | TRBJ2-7 | TRBV3-1/TRBV3-2 | TGTGCCAGCAGGGGGACTAGCGGGGGGGCCAGCTACGAGCAGTACTTC | CASRGTSGGASYEQYF
- | - | TRBJ2-1 | TRBV7-5 | TGTGCCAGAAGCTTACAGCGGGGGAAATCAGAAACCCATGAGCAGTTCTTC | CARSLQRGKSETHEQFF
TRBD1 | - | TRBJ1-3 | TRBV5-1 | TGCGCCAGCAGCGGAAGCGGACAGGGAAGAAACACCATATATTTT | CASSGSGQGRNTIYF
- | - | TRBJ2-5 | TRBV5-1 | TGCGCCAGCAGCTTGGATTCGGAGACCCAGTACTTC | CASSLDSETQYF
- | few | TRBJ1-3 | TRBV7-2 | TGTGCCAGCAGCCCTATGAGGCCATCTGGAAACACCATATATTTT | CASSPMRPSGNTIYF
TRBD1 | - | TRBJ1-5 | TRBV30 | TGTGCCTGGGGGGGACAGTTACTTAGCAATCAGCCCCAGCATTTT | CAWGGQLLSNQPQHF
- | - | TRBJ2-7 | TRBV6-6 | TGTGCCAGCAGTACCGTTACGACGTGGGAGGAGCAGTACTTC | CASSTVTTWEEQYF
- | - | TRBJ1-4 | TRBV23-1 | TGCGCCAGCAGTCAACCGAACAGGGTGAGGCTTCCCCATGAAAAACTGTTTTTT | CASSQPNRVRLPHEKLFF
- | - | TRBJ1-6 | TRBV2 | TGTGCCAGCAGTGGCCAGGGTTCGGATGCTGGGTCACCCCTCCACTTT | CASSGQGSDAGSPLHF
- | - | TRBJ2-7 | TRBV7-2 | TGTGCCAGCAGCTTAGTAGCTGAAGCCTACGAGCAGTACTTC | CASSLVAEAYEQYF
TRBD1 | - | TRBJ1-1 | TRBV5-1 | TGCGCCAGCAGCTTGGACAGGGGGGACACTGAAGCTTTCTTT | CASSLDRGDTEAFF
- | - | TRBJ1-1 | TRBV18 | TGTGCCAGCTTGAAGACGGAGGAAGCTTTCTTT | CASLKTEEAFF
- | - | TRBJ1-2 | TRBV6-5 | TGTGCCAGCAGTTTGGGGCAGGTCGTCGGCTACACCTTC | CASSLGQVVGYTF
TRBD2 | - | TRBJ2-1 | TRBV5-1 | TGCGCCAGCAGCCAGCGGGGGGGCGGTGAGCAGTTCTTC | CASSQRGGGEQFF
- | - | TRBJ1-5 | TRBV24-1 | TGTGCCACCAGTGATTTGTTCAGCGGACAGCCCCAGCATTTT | CATSDLFSGQPQHF
- | - | TRBJ1-5 | TRBV10-3 | TGTGCCATCAGTGATCAGCAGGGTTCGGGGCCCCAGCATTTT | CAISDQQGSGPQHF
TRBD1 | - | TRBJ2-5 | TRBV5-1 | TGCGCCAGCAGCAGGGGGACAGGGGGTGGTCAAGAGACCCAGTACTTC | CASSRGTGGGQETQYF
TRBD1 | - | TRBJ1-2 | TRBV6-1 | TGTGCCAGCAGGGACAGGGGTGAAGGCTACACCTTC | CASRDRGEGYTF
TRBD1 | - | TRBJ2-2 | TRBV3-1/TRBV3-2 | TGTGCCAGCAGCCAAGATACAGGGGCTGCGGGGGAGCTGTTTTTT | CASSQDTGAAGELFF
- | - | TRBJ1-1 | TRBV5-6 | TGTGCCAGCAGCCGGCGCGGGAACACTGAAGCTTTCTTT | CASSRRGNTEAFF
TRBD2 | - | TRBJ2-1 | TRBV2 | TGTGCCAGAAGAATGAGGCGGGGGGGCGGCAATGAGCAGTTCTTC | CARRMRRGGGNEQFF
TRBD1 | - | TRBJ1-2 | TRBV19 | TGTGCCAGTAGTGCCCGGACAGGGAGTGGAAAATATGGCTACACCTTC | CASSARTGSGKYGYTF